This T cell receptor (beta chain) was identified during a study of vaccination effects on CD4 cells after COVID-19. In regard to this clone: Its antigen is as yet unknown.

Libraries were prepared by immunoSEQ multiplex PCR; TCRdb keeps only in-frame clonotypes and omits some of them. Of over 25,000 clones detected, around 86% appear once; the ten largest clones hold 5.8%. Antigen-specific CD4+ T cells were expanded (with viral peptide pools) by the ViraFEST assay ahead of sequencing. After less than 11 days in culture, the CD4+ T cells were isolated. Two doses of BNT162b2 or mRNA-1273 vaccine were administered to participants. The sequencing used CD4+ T cells from PBMCs cultured with SARS-CoV-2 spike peptides, collected after COVID-19 vaccination. The origin of this receptor is a human donor who received a COVID-19 vaccine. Some clones in this sample may be carry-over from other donors' samples.

The CDR3 sequence: CSVSGQNTEAFF. Here the CDR3 DNA reads TGCAGCGTATCAGGACAGAACACTGAAGCTTTCTTT. J is TRBJ1-1 and V is TRBV29-1, with D maybe TRBD1 (5 bases). Trimming left V 6 bases short and J 1 base short, with 9 bases between. Germline V gene lookup returns CDR1 SQVTM and CDR2 ANQGSEA. This CDR3 has 12 amino acids.